This T cell receptor (beta chain) was profiled in a study of PD-L1 blockade in urothelial cancer. Regarding the study as a whole: At the 3-week point, tumor-associated blood clones expanded more in durable-benefit patients.

There were between 1 and 8 samples from each patient, taken pretreatment and on-treatment. Clones were sequenced by immunoSEQ multiplex PCR, and TCRdb holds only the in-frame ones, with some missing. Of some 53,000 clones in the sample, approximately 77% were seen once. The V gene's germline CDR1 is SGHNT and CDR2 YYREEE (reference sequence). Trimming pared 4 bases from V and 2 bases from J, leaving 21 bases between. This CDR3 spans 18 amino acids. Details on this clone: Antigen unknown.

The receptor was derived from a man aged 65-85 years with urothelial cancer. The sequencing used PBMCs, collected around atezolizumab (anti-PD-L1) treatment. The genes are TRBV5-4 and TRBJ1-4; D is uncertain. The CDR3 bases are TGTGCCAGCAGCCAAGAAAACGGACTCGACGAGACTAATGAAAAACTGTTTTTT. Residues: CASSQENGLDETNEKLFF.